This T cell receptor (beta chain) was documented in a study of T cells in women clearing cervical HPV infection. Study as a whole: Case blood drawn at lesion detection; control blood after infection cleared.

The table came from immunoSEQ multiplex PCR; TCRdb's copy has only in-frame clones and leaves some out. The repertoire shows about 40,000 clones; the top ten hold 6% to 8.5%. The length of the CDR3 is 20 residues. CDR1 is GTSNPN, CDR2 SVGIG, per germline (reference sequence). About this clone: The CDR3 end falls 3 residues outside the read, so it is completed with the germline J gene.

The sequence derives from a woman aged 18 to 69 with a cervical HPV16 infection that either progressed to CIN3+ or cleared (not recorded which). The chain combines TRBV30 with TRBJ2-3; 13 bases are a match to TRBD2. Input material: blood buffy coat. The CDR3 loop reads CAWSPAGPRLAGGHKETQYF. The CDR3 bases that were read are TGTGCCTGGAGCCCCGCAGGGCCGCGACTAGCGGGAGGCCACAAAGAGACG.